This TCR beta chain originates from a study of siplizumab effects on memory and regulatory T cells. Study-level results: Unstimulated subsets captured only a minor fraction of alloreactive clones. Memory cells seemed less diverse than naive T cells, which also seemed major contributors to the alloresponse. Proliferating Tregs from siplizumab cultures lacked functional confirmation of suppression.

Approximately 10^5 TCR templates were assayed per sample. Clones were sequenced by immunoSEQ multiplex PCR, and TCRdb holds only the in-frame ones, with some missing. The sample includes about 91,000 clones, more than 95% seen only once; the top ten take roughly 0.031%. The ends were cut back, 6 bases at V and 0 bases at J, with 2 bases in the middle. From germline, CDR1 is KGHSH and CDR2 LQKENI. This CDR3 is built from 12 residues. As for this clone: The target antigen is unknown.

The sequence was collected from a human donor in good health. Sequenced: naive CD4+ T cells sorted from blood. The J gene is TRBJ2-2, the V gene TRBV18; D ambiguous. The CDR3 DNA follows: TGTGCCAGCTCCACGAACACCGGGGAGCTGTTTTTT. Its protein is CASSTNTGELFF.